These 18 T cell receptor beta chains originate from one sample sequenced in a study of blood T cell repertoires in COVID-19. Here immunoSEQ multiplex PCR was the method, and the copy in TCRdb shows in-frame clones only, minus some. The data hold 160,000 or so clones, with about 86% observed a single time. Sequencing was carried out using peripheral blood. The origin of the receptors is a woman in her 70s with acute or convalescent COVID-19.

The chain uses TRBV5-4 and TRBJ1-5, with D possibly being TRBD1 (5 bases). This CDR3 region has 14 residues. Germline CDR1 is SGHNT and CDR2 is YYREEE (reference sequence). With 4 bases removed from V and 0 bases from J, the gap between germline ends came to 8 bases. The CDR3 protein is CASSDGGSNQPQHF. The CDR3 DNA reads TGTGCCAGCAGCGACGGGGGTAGCAATCAGCCCCAGCATTTT.

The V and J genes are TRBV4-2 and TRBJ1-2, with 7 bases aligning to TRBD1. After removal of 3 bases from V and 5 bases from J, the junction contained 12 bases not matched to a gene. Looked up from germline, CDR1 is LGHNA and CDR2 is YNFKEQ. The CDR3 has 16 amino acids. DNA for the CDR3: TGTGCCAGCAGCCAGGGGGGACAGCCGATCTTTTATGGCTACACCTTC. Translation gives CASSQGGQPIFYGYTF.

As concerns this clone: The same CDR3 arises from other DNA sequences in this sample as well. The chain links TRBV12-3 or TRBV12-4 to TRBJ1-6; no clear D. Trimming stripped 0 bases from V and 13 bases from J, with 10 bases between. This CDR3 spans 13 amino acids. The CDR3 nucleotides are TGTGCCAGCAGTTTAGCCAAGGAGTCGCCCCTCCACTTT. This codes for CASSLAKESPLHF.

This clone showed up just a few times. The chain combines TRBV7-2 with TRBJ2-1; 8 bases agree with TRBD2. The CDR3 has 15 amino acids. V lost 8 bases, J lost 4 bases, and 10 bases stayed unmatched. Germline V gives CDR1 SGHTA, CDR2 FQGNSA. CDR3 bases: TGTGCCAGCCATGGGGGGTCTAGCGGGTACAATGAGCAGTTCTTC. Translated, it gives CASHGGSSGYNEQFF.

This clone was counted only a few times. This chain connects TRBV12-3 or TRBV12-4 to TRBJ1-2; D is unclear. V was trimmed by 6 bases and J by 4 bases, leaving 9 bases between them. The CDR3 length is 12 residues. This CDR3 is CASSPLSYGYTF. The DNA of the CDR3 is TGTGCCAGCAGCCCTCTCTCCTATGGCTACACCTTC.

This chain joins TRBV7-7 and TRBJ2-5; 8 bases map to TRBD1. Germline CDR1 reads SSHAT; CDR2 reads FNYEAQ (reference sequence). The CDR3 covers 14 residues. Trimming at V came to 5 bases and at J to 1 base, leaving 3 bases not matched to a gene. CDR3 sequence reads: CASSRDRRQETQYF. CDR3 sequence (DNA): TGTGCCAGCAGCCGGGACAGGCGCCAAGAGACCCAGTACTTC.

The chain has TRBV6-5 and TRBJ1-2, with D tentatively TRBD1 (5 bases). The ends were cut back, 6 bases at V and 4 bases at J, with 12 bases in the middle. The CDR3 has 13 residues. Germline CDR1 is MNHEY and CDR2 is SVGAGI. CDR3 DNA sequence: TGTGCCAGCAGCCGGGGGGAGAGCTATGGCTACACCTTC. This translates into CASSRGESYGYTF.

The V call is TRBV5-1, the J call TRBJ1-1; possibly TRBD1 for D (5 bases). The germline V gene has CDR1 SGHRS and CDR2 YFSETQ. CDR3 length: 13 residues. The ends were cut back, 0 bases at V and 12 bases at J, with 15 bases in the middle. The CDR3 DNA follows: TGCGCCAGCAGCTTGGGTCGGCAGGGCGTCCCTTTCTTT. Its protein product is CASSLGRQGVPFF.

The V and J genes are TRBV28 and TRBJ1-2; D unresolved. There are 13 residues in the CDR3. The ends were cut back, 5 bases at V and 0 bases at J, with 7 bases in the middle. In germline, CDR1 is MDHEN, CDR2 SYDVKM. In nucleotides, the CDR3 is TGTGCCAGCAGTACCGGGGCTAACTATGGCTACACCTTC. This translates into CASSTGANYGYTF.

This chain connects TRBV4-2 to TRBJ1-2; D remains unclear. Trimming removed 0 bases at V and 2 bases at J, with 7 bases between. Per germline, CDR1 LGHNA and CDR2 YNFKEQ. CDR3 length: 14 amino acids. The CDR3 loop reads CASSQDEANYGYTF. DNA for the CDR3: TGTGCCAGCAGCCAAGATGAGGCCAACTATGGCTACACCTTC.

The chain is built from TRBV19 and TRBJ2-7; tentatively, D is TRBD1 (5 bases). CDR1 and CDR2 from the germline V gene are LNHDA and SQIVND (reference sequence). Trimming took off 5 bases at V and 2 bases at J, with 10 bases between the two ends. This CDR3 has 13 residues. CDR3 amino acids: CASSSRVTYEQYF. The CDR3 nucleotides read TGTGCCAGTAGTTCCAGGGTAACCTACGAGCAGTACTTC. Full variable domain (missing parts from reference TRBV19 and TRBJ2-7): DGGITQSPKYLFRKEGQNVTLSCEQNLNHDAMYWYRQDPGQGLRLIYYSQIVNDFQKGDIAEGYSVSREKKESFPLTVTSAQKNPTAFYLCASSSRVTYEQYFGPGTRLTVT.

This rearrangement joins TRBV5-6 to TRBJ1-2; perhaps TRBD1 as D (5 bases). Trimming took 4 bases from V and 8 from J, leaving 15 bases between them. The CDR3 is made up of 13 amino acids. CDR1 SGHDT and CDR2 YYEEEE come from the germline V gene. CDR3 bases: TGTGCCAGCAGCGTAACAGGCCTGGGCGGCTACACCTTC. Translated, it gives CASSVTGLGGYTF.

CDR3 amino acids: CASRDRSNQPQHF. The CDR3 nucleotides are TGTGCCAGTAGGGACAGGAGCAATCAGCCCCAGCATTTT. The chain links TRBV19 to TRBJ1-5, with 7 bases fitting TRBD1. Unmatched junction bases numbered 0, after V lost 6 bases and J lost 1 base. CDR1 is LNHDA, CDR2 SQIVND, per germline (reference sequence). CDR3 length: 13 amino acids.

The chain's CDR3 is CASSRLGGQSLTEAFF. DNA for the CDR3: TGTGCCAGTAGCCGCCTAGGGGGCCAATCTCTCACTGAAGCTTTCTTT. The chain has TRBV19 and TRBJ1-1; 7 bases agree with TRBD1. Germline V gives CDR1 LNHDA, CDR2 SQIVND (reference sequence). The J segment lost 4 bases and the V segment lost 6 bases, leaving 14 bases of the junction unmatched. The CDR3 sequence is 16 residues long.

In nucleotides, the CDR3 is TGTGCCAGCAGCCGGACAGGGATTGCCGGGGAGCTGTTTTTT. This gives the protein CASSRTGIAGELFF. The chain recombines TRBV25-1 with TRBJ2-2; TRBD1 matches at 8 bases. Germline CDR1 reads MGHDK; CDR2 reads SYGVNS. This CDR3 is built from 14 residues. The junction had 6 bases not matched to a gene; V was cut back by 6 bases and J by 6 bases.

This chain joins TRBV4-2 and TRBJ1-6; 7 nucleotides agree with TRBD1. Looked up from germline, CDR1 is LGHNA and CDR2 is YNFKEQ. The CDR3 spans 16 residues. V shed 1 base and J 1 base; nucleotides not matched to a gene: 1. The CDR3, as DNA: TGTGCCAGCAGCCAAGCAGGGGGGTCCTATAATTCACCCCTCCACTTT. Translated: CASSQAGGSYNSPLHF.

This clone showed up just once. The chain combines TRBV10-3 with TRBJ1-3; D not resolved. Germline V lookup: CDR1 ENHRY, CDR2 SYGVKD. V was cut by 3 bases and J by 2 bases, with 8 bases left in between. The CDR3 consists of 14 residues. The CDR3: CAISEWGAGNTIYF. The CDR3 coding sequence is TGTGCCATCAGTGAATGGGGAGCTGGAAACACCATATATTTT.

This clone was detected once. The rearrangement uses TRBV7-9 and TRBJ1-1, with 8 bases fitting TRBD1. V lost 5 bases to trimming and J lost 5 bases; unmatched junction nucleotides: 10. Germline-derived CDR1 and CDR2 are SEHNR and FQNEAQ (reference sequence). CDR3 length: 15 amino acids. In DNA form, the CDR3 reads TGTGCCAGCAGCGTAACAGGGGGGAGAAGGACTGAAGCTTTCTTT. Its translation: CASSVTGGRRTEAFF.